A selection of T cell receptor beta chains follows, all from one sample in a study of vaccination effects on CD4 cells after COVID-19. This table comes from immunoSEQ multiplex PCR, and its TCRdb copy is limited to in-frame clones, with some not included. In the table there are 17,000 or so clones, over 60% of which are singletons. No antigen is known for these receptors. The sequenced sample was CD4+ T cells from PBMCs cultured with SARS-CoV-2 spike peptides, obtained after COVID-19 vaccination. Receptors originate from a human donor who had a prior SARS-CoV-2 infection. The CDR3 runs from the conserved cysteine through the conserved F or W. Each record gives: clone size, J gene, V gene, D gene, CDR3 length, CDR3 DNA, CDR3 protein. D genes are given only for firm matches. Rows give clone size only sometimes, using once, few, many, or a class for an expanded clone.

clone_size: once; j_call: TRBJ1-1; v_call: TRBV5-1; d_call: .; cdr3_length: 15; cdr3_nt: TGCGCCAGCAGCTTGGGAGGCTTGGCGAACACTGAAGCTTTCTTT; cdr3_aa: CASSLGGLANTEAFF
clone_size: .; j_call: TRBJ1-6; v_call: TRBV18; d_call: .; cdr3_length: 15; cdr3_nt: TGTGCCAGCTCACCTTTGGAACGGGGCACTTCACCCCTCCACTTT; cdr3_aa: CASSPLERGTSPLHF
clone_size: .; j_call: TRBJ2-7; v_call: TRBV5-1; d_call: TRBD2; cdr3_length: 15; cdr3_nt: TGCGCCAGCAGCCCGCAACCGGGACTAGCGCGCGAGCAGTACTTC; cdr3_aa: CASSPQPGLAREQYF
clone_size: .; j_call: TRBJ2-7; v_call: TRBV5-4; d_call: .; cdr3_length: 15; cdr3_nt: TGTGCCAGCAGCTTTTATACCAGTCGCTCCTACGAGCAGTACTTC; cdr3_aa: CASSFYTSRSYEQYF
clone_size: .; j_call: TRBJ2-3; v_call: TRBV5-6; d_call: .; cdr3_length: 15; cdr3_nt: TGTGCCAGCAGCTTGCTCGTCAGGGGAGCAGATACGCAGTATTTT; cdr3_aa: CASSLLVRGADTQYF
clone_size: .; j_call: TRBJ2-5; v_call: TRBV3-1/TRBV3-2; d_call: .; cdr3_length: 13; cdr3_nt: TGTGCCAGCAGCTTACGACAGGACGGGGCCCAGTACTTC; cdr3_aa: CASSLRQDGAQYF
clone_size: .; j_call: TRBJ2-1; v_call: TRBV7-2; d_call: .; cdr3_length: 14; cdr3_nt: TGTGCCAGCAGCTTTCTGACTCCTAACAATGAGCAGTTCTTC; cdr3_aa: CASSFLTPNNEQFF
clone_size: .; j_call: TRBJ2-1; v_call: TRBV24-1; d_call: .; cdr3_length: 15; cdr3_nt: TGTGCCACGGGGTGGGGAGGGGGCAATAGCAATGAGCAGTTCTTC; cdr3_aa: CATGWGGGNSNEQFF
clone_size: .; j_call: TRBJ2-5; v_call: TRBV7-9; d_call: TRBD1; cdr3_length: 15; cdr3_nt: TGTGCCAGCAGCCGCCTTACGGGACAGTCGGAGACCCAGTACTTC; cdr3_aa: CASSRLTGQSETQYF
clone_size: .; j_call: TRBJ2-3; v_call: TRBV30; d_call: TRBD2; cdr3_length: 12; cdr3_nt: TGTGCCTGGAGTGGAGCGGGGGATACGCAGTATTTT; cdr3_aa: CAWSGAGDTQYF
clone_size: .; j_call: TRBJ1-1; v_call: TRBV18; d_call: .; cdr3_length: 14; cdr3_nt: TGTGCCAGCTCACCTGATTCAGACTACACTGAAGCTTTCTTT; cdr3_aa: CASSPDSDYTEAFF
clone_size: few; j_call: TRBJ2-7; v_call: TRBV4-1; d_call: TRBD1; cdr3_length: 14; cdr3_nt: TGCGCCAGCAGCCGGGACAGGGTCAGGCACGAGCAGTACTTC; cdr3_aa: CASSRDRVRHEQYF
clone_size: .; j_call: TRBJ1-2; v_call: TRBV5-4; d_call: TRBD1; cdr3_length: 13; cdr3_nt: TGTGCCAGCAGCCTGGACAGGTTGGAGGGCTACACCTTC; cdr3_aa: CASSLDRLEGYTF
clone_size: .; j_call: TRBJ2-3; v_call: TRBV6-1; d_call: TRBD2; cdr3_length: 16; cdr3_nt: TGTGCCAGCAGTGAAAGGGTAGTGGCGGGGGGAGATACGCAGTATTTT; cdr3_aa: CASSERVVAGGDTQYF
clone_size: once; j_call: TRBJ1-1; v_call: TRBV11-3; d_call: .; cdr3_length: 14; cdr3_nt: TGTGCCAGCAGCTTCGAAACGGCAGACACTGAAGCTTTCTTT; cdr3_aa: CASSFETADTEAFF
clone_size: few; j_call: TRBJ1-2; v_call: TRBV3-1/TRBV3-2; d_call: .; cdr3_length: 14; cdr3_nt: TGTGCCAGCAGCCATCGAGGGCTCCTCTATGGCTACACCTTC; cdr3_aa: CASSHRGLLYGYTF
clone_size: .; j_call: TRBJ1-2; v_call: TRBV5-1; d_call: .; cdr3_length: 13; cdr3_nt: TGCGCCAGCAGCTTGGGTGTTGGCTATGGCTACACCTTC; cdr3_aa: CASSLGVGYGYTF
clone_size: .; j_call: TRBJ1-5; v_call: TRBV9; d_call: .; cdr3_length: 15; cdr3_nt: TGTGCCAGCAGCGCCGGGGGGGCTTCAGGTCAGCCCCAGCATTTT; cdr3_aa: CASSAGGASGQPQHF
clone_size: .; j_call: TRBJ2-3; v_call: TRBV5-1; d_call: TRBD1; cdr3_length: 15; cdr3_nt: TGCGCCAGCAGCTCGCCGGGACAGAGCACAGATACGCAGTATTTT; cdr3_aa: CASSSPGQSTDTQYF
clone_size: once; j_call: TRBJ2-5; v_call: TRBV5-1; d_call: .; cdr3_length: 17; cdr3_nt: TGCGCCAGCAGCTTGATGGCTCGACTGGCAAAAGGAGAGACCCAGTACTTC; cdr3_aa: CASSLMARLAKGETQYF
clone_size: .; j_call: TRBJ1-4; v_call: TRBV30; d_call: .; cdr3_length: 16; cdr3_nt: TGTGCCTGGAGTGTATATGAGGGGCCAACTAATGAAAAACTGTTTTTT; cdr3_aa: CAWSVYEGPTNEKLFF
clone_size: few; j_call: TRBJ1-5; v_call: TRBV25-1; d_call: .; cdr3_length: 15; cdr3_nt: TGTGCCAGCAGTGACCGAGGGGAGGGCAATCAGCCCCAGCATTTT; cdr3_aa: CASSDRGEGNQPQHF
clone_size: .; j_call: TRBJ2-5; v_call: TRBV7-6; d_call: .; cdr3_length: 15; cdr3_nt: TGTGCCAGCAGCTTAGGTCAGCGGGCCCAAGAGACCCAGTACTTC; cdr3_aa: CASSLGQRAQETQYF
clone_size: .; j_call: TRBJ2-1; v_call: TRBV25-1; d_call: TRBD2; cdr3_length: 17; cdr3_nt: TGTGCCAGCAGTGCGGGCAGGGCGGGGGGACTCTACAATGAGCAGTTCTTC; cdr3_aa: CASSAGRAGGLYNEQFF
clone_size: .; j_call: TRBJ1-4; v_call: TRBV19; d_call: TRBD1; cdr3_length: 13; cdr3_nt: TGTGCCGCCCAGGGGGCGCCGAATGAAAAACTGTTTTTT; cdr3_aa: CAAQGAPNEKLFF
clone_size: few; j_call: TRBJ1-2; v_call: TRBV5-6; d_call: .; cdr3_length: 13; cdr3_nt: TGTGCCAGCAGCTTGGATGCTAACTATGGCTACACCTTC; cdr3_aa: CASSLDANYGYTF
clone_size: .; j_call: TRBJ2-7; v_call: TRBV3-1/TRBV3-2; d_call: TRBD2; cdr3_length: 14; cdr3_nt: TGTGCCAGCAGCAGTCTAGCGGCCTCCTACGAGCAGTACTTC; cdr3_aa: CASSSLAASYEQYF
clone_size: .; j_call: TRBJ2-2; v_call: TRBV20-1; d_call: .; cdr3_length: 11; cdr3_nt: TGCAGTGCTAGCGGGGCCTCCGAGCTGTTTTTT; cdr3_aa: CSASGASELFF
clone_size: once; j_call: TRBJ1-2; v_call: TRBV6-5; d_call: TRBD1; cdr3_length: 15; cdr3_nt: TGTGCCAGCAGAGGGGGCACAGGGGGCGCGAGGGGCTACACCTTC; cdr3_aa: CASRGGTGGARGYTF
clone_size: few; j_call: TRBJ2-3; v_call: TRBV5-1; d_call: TRBD2; cdr3_length: 16; cdr3_nt: TGCGCCAGCAGCAGAGAGGGACTAGGGACCACAGATACGCAGTATTTT; cdr3_aa: CASSREGLGTTDTQYF
clone_size: .; j_call: TRBJ2-3; v_call: TRBV9; d_call: .; cdr3_length: 15; cdr3_nt: TGTGCCAGCAGCCCCACCTCAGGACAGACAGATACGCAGTATTTT; cdr3_aa: CASSPTSGQTDTQYF
clone_size: .; j_call: TRBJ1-2; v_call: TRBV6-6; d_call: .; cdr3_length: 15; cdr3_nt: TGTGCCAGCAGTTACTCGTCAGGGTTTAAATATGGCTACACCTTC; cdr3_aa: CASSYSSGFKYGYTF
clone_size: .; j_call: TRBJ1-5; v_call: TRBV23-1; d_call: .; cdr3_length: 16; cdr3_nt: TGCGCCAGCAGCTCGATTTGGGGGGAGAGTAATCGACCCCAGCATTTT; cdr3_aa: CASSSIWGESNRPQHF
clone_size: .; j_call: TRBJ2-7; v_call: TRBV10-3; d_call: TRBD2; cdr3_length: 12; cdr3_nt: TGTGCCATAGCGGGGGGTCCTTACGAGCAGTACTTC; cdr3_aa: CAIAGGPYEQYF
clone_size: .; j_call: TRBJ1-6; v_call: TRBV9; d_call: TRBD1; cdr3_length: 17; cdr3_nt: TGTGCCAGCAGCGATGGACCGGGACAGGGAGCGGCTTCACCCCTCCACTTT; cdr3_aa: CASSDGPGQGAASPLHF
clone_size: .; j_call: TRBJ2-7; v_call: TRBV7-9; d_call: .; cdr3_length: 14; cdr3_nt: TGTGCCAGCAGCTTAGCGGGGACCGACTACGAGCAGTACTTC; cdr3_aa: CASSLAGTDYEQYF
clone_size: .; j_call: TRBJ2-7; v_call: TRBV18; d_call: .; cdr3_length: 15; cdr3_nt: TGTGCCAGCTCACCACCATCTACCCACAACTACGAGCAGTACTTC; cdr3_aa: CASSPPSTHNYEQYF
clone_size: .; j_call: TRBJ2-1; v_call: TRBV7-2; d_call: TRBD1; cdr3_length: 16; cdr3_nt: TGTGCCAGCAGCTTAAGGGACAGGGTCCTTGGAAATGAGCAGTTCTTC; cdr3_aa: CASSLRDRVLGNEQFF
clone_size: .; j_call: TRBJ2-3; v_call: TRBV4-2; d_call: .; cdr3_length: 17; cdr3_nt: TGTGCCAGCAGCCAAAGTTTGTCGGGGGGCGGAGCAGATACGCAGTATTTT; cdr3_aa: CASSQSLSGGGADTQYF
clone_size: .; j_call: TRBJ1-2; v_call: TRBV6-1; d_call: .; cdr3_length: 14; cdr3_nt: TGTGCCAGCAGTGAATTGGGCTCTAACTATGGCTACACCTTC; cdr3_aa: CASSELGSNYGYTF
clone_size: .; j_call: TRBJ2-7; v_call: TRBV5-4; d_call: TRBD1; cdr3_length: 14; cdr3_nt: TGTGCCAGCAGAAATGGACAGGGGAAGGGCGAGCAGTACTTC; cdr3_aa: CASRNGQGKGEQYF